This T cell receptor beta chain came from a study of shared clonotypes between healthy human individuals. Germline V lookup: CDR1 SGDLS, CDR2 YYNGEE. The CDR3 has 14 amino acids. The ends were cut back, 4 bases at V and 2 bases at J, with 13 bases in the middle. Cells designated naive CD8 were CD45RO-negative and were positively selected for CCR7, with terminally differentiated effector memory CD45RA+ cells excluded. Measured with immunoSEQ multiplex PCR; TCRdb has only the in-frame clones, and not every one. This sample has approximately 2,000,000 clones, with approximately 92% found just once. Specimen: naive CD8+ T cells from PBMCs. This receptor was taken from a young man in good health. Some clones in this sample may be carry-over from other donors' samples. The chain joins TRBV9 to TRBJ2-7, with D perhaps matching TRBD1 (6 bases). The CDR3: CASSFGQMAYEQYF. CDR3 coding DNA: TGTGCCAGCAGCTTTGGACAGATGGCCTACGAGCAGTACTTC.